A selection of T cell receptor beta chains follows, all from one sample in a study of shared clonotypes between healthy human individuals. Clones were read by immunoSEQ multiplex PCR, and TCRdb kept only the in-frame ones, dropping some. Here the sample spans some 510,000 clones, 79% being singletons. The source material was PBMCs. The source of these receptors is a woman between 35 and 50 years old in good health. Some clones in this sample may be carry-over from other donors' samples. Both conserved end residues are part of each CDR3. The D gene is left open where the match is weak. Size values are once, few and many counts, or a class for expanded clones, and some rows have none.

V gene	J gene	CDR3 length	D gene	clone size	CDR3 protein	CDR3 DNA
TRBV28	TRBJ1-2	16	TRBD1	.	CASSLVGQDGPYGYTF	TGTGCCAGCAGTTTAGTCGGACAGGATGGCCCCTATGGCTACACCTTC
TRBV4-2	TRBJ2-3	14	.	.	CASSQERASDTQYF	TGTGCCAGCAGCCAAGAGAGGGCTTCAGATACGCAGTATTTT
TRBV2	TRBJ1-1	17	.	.	CASRARYLIGEHTEAFF	TGTGCCAGCAGGGCTCGGTACCTCATAGGGGAACACACTGAAGCTTTCTTT
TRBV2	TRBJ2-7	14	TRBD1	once	CASSGTGGAHEQYF	TGTGCCAGCAGTGGGACAGGGGGGGCCCACGAGCAGTACTTC
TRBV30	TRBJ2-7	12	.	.	CAWSPLDREQYF	TGTGCCTGGAGCCCGCTTGACCGCGAGCAGTACTTC
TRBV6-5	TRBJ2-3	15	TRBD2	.	CASSTPSGRADTQYF	TGTGCCAGCAGTACCCCTAGCGGGAGGGCAGATACGCAGTATTTT
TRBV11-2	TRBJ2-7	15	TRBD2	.	CASSLLAGYTYEQYF	TGTGCCAGCAGTCTTCTAGCGGGATACACCTACGAGCAGTACTTC
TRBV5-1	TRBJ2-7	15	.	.	CASSLTSNSLIEQYF	TGCGCCAGCAGCTTAACCTCGAACTCCCTCATCGAGCAGTACTTC
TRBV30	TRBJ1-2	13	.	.	CAWSVSRDYGYTF	TGTGCCTGGAGTGTATCCAGGGACTATGGCTACACCTTC
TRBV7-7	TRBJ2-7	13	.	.	CASSLLRGNEQYF	TGTGCCAGCAGCTTACTCAGAGGCAACGAGCAGTACTTC
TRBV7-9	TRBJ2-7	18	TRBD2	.	CASSLGPGGSGRRYEQYF	TGTGCCAGCAGCTTAGGGCCTGGGGGTAGCGGGAGGCGTTACGAGCAGTACTTC
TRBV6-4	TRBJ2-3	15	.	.	CASSGGTTSTDTQYF	TGTGCCAGCAGCGGAGGGACGACGAGCACAGATACGCAGTATTTT
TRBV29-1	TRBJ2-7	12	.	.	CSVSGRNPEQYF	TGCAGCGTTTCGGGTCGAAACCCTGAGCAGTACTTC
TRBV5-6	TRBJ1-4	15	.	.	CASSLYMYRNEKLFF	TGTGCCAGCAGCCTGTACATGTACCGTAATGAAAAACTGTTTTTT
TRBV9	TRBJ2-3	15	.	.	CASSVEADSTDTQYF	TGTGCCAGCAGCGTAGAGGCAGATAGCACAGATACGCAGTATTTT
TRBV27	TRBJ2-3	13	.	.	CASSLSGLDTQYF	TGTGCCAGCAGTTTATCTGGATTGGATACGCAGTATTTT
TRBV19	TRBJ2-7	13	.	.	CASQGLRPYEQYF	TGTGCCAGTCAGGGCCTTCGCCCCTACGAGCAGTACTTC
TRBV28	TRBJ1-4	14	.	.	CASRTGGYGEKLFF	TGTGCCAGCAGGACCGGGGGGTACGGTGAAAAACTGTTTTTT
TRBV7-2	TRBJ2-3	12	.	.	CASSRTTDTQYF	TGTGCCAGCAGTCGGACCACAGATACGCAGTATTTT
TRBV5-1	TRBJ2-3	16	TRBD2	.	CASSLPNLAGTDTQYF	TGCGCCAGCAGCTTGCCCAACCTAGCGGGCACAGATACGCAGTATTTT
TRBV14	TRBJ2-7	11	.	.	CASSQAGRIHF	TGTGCCAGCAGCCAGGCGGGCAGAATCCACTTC
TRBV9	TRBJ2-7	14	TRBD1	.	CASSGHRGLDEQYF	TGTGCCAGCAGCGGACACAGGGGGCTAGACGAGCAGTACTTC
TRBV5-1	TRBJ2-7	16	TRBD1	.	CASSLATGVVAYEQYF	TGCGCCAGCAGCTTGGCGACAGGGGTAGTGGCCTACGAGCAGTACTTC
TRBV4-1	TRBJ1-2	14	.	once	CASSQTQLNYGYTF	TGCGCCAGCAGCCAGACGCAGCTTAACTATGGCTACACCTTC
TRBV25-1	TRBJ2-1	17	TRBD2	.	CASSEPSGRASYNEQFF	TGTGCCAGCAGTGAGCCTAGCGGGAGGGCGTCCTACAATGAGCAGTTCTTC
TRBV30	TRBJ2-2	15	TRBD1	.	CAWSEGQGLLGELFF	TGTGCCTGGAGTGAGGGACAGGGATTGTTAGGGGAGCTGTTTTTT
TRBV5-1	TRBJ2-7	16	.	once	CASSLGPSKDSYEQYF	TGCGCCAGCAGCTTGGGCCCATCGAAAGACTCCTACGAGCAGTACTTC
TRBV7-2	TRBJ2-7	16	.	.	CASRRAGAGSSYEQYF	TGTGCCAGCAGACGGGCTGGTGCGGGAAGCTCCTACGAGCAGTACTTC
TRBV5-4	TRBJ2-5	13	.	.	CASSLPGVETQYF	TGTGCCAGCAGCTTGCCCGGGGTTGAGACCCAGTACTTC
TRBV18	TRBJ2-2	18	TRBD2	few	CASSILRGDGTNTGELFF	TGTGCCAGCTCCATTCTCCGGGGGGACGGAACGAACACCGGGGAGCTGTTTTTT
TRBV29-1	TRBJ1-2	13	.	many	CSVEDVGPEGYTF	TGCAGCGTTGAAGATGTGGGACCGGAGGGCTACACCTTC
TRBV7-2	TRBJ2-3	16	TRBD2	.	CASRAGLAGVTDTQYF	TGTGCCAGCAGAGCGGGACTAGCGGGAGTTACAGATACGCAGTATTTT
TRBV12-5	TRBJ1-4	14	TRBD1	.	CASGSQGTNEKLFF	TGTGCTAGTGGGTCACAGGGGACTAATGAAAAACTGTTTTTT
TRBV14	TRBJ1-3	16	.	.	CASSEGAAYSGNTIYF	TGTGCCAGCAGCGAGGGTGCGGCCTACTCTGGAAACACCATATATTTT
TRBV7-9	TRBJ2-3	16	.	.	CASSLALAAGTDTQYF	TGTGCCAGCAGCTTAGCACTAGCAGCCGGCACAGATACGCAGTATTTT
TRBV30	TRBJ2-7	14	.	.	CAWKRGRASYEQYF	TGTGCCTGGAAGAGGGGGAGGGCCTCCTACGAGCAGTACTTC
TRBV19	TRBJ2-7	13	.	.	CASSPGAPYEQYF	TGTGCCAGTAGCCCCGGGGCCCCCTACGAGCAGTACTTC
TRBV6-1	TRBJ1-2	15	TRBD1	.	CASSMTGGLGYGYTF	TGTGCCAGCAGTATGACAGGGGGGCTCGGCTATGGCTACACCTTC
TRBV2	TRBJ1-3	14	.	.	CASSGQGSGNTIYF	TGTGCCAGCAGTGGTCAGGGCTCTGGAAACACCATATATTTT
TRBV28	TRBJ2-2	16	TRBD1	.	CASSLPGQGARGELFF	TGTGCCAGCAGCCTCCCGGGACAGGGGGCTAGGGGGGAGCTGTTTTTT
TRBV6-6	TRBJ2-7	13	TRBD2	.	CASSYGRENEQYF	TGTGCCAGCTCCTATGGGCGGGAGAACGAGCAGTACTTC
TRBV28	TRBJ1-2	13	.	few	CASSPRRNYGYTF	TGTGCCAGCAGCCCAAGACGTAACTATGGCTACACCTTC
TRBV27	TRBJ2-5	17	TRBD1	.	CASSLYPTGTGIETQYF	TGTGCCAGCAGTTTATACCCAACCGGGACAGGGATAGAGACCCAGTACTTC
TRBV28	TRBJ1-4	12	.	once	CASSLRFEKLFF	TGTGCCAGCAGTTTAAGGTTTGAAAAACTGTTTTTT
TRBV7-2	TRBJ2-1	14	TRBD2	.	CASTKTSGHNEQFF	TGTGCCAGCACCAAGACTAGCGGCCACAATGAGCAGTTCTTC
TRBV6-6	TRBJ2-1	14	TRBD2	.	CASSSGTSMNEQFF	TGTGCCAGCAGTTCCGGGACTAGCATGAATGAGCAGTTCTTC
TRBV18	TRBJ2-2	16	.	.	CASSRGVPSQSGELFF	TGTGCCAGCTCACGTGGGGTGCCGAGTCAAAGCGGGGAGCTGTTTTTT
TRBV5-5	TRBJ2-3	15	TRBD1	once	CASSSDRAPTDTQYF	TGTGCCAGCAGTTCCGACAGGGCCCCCACAGATACGCAGTATTTT
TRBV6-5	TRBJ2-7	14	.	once	CASSYGGKTYEQYF	TGTGCCAGCAGTTACGGTGGCAAAACCTACGAGCAGTACTTC
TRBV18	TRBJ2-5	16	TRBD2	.	CASSPPGTSAKETQYF	TGTGCCAGCTCACCACCGGGTACTAGCGCCAAAGAGACCCAGTACTTC
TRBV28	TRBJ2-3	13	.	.	CASRGPRGDTQYF	TGTGCCAGCAGGGGCCCCAGGGGCGATACGCAGTATTTT
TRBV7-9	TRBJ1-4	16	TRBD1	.	CASSPPGWDRDEKLFF	TGTGCCAGCAGCCCGCCTGGTTGGGACAGGGATGAAAAACTGTTTTTT
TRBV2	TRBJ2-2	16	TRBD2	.	CASSDFGRGNTGELFF	TGTGCCAGCAGTGATTTTGGGAGGGGGAACACCGGGGAGCTGTTTTTT
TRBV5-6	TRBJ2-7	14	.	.	CASSPGLTEGAQYF	TGTGCCAGCAGCCCGGGCCTTACTGAGGGAGCGCAGTACTTC
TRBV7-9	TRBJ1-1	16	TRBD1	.	CASSLYPGTVNTEAFF	TGTGCCAGCAGCTTATACCCCGGGACAGTAAACACTGAAGCTTTCTTT